This T cell receptor (beta chain) was documented in a study of regulatory T cells in long-lasting Graves disease. Overall study findings and caveats: Patients whose Graves' disease persisted exhibited lower TCR diversity than those newly diagnosed. The study found TRBV28, TRBJ1-2 and TRBJ2-5 favored in persistent disease.

As to time point: persistent/refractory GD, antithyroid drugs over 5 years with positive TRAb. Scientists built the TCR library using RNA that was extracted from PBMCs. The patients were enrolled through endocrinology in Xi'an, China. Arm-PCR of CDR3 regions and iRepertoire HTBI primers were the basis on which TCR beta libraries were built. From the multiplex PCR reads, TCRdb called clonotypes with MiXCR, one entry per CDR3 protein. The sample includes hundreds of thousands of distinct CDR3 sequences, 25% to 35% of them seen just once. The CDR3 is 15 amino acids. Trimming shortened V by 7 bases and J by 8 bases, and 18 bases separated the two germline ends. Germline V lookup: CDR1 SNHLY, CDR2 FYNNEI. A few counts support this clonotype. Its specificity is unknown.

The rearrangement uses TRBV2 and TRBJ1-6; D uncertain. The specimen comprised peripheral blood mononuclear cells (PBMCs), sampled when the disease was refractory, from a patient treated with antithyroid drugs. The TCR comes from a female donor with Graves disease. In nucleotides, the CDR3 is TGTGCCAGCACCCTGACCCGAGCCGGGGATTCACCCCTCCACTTT. It codes for CASTLTRAGDSPLHF.